This paragraph covers one T cell receptor (beta chain) sequence. Which antigen it targets is not known. The sample holds no much larger clone one base away, and base qualities are not on file. The germline V gene provides CDR1 SGHRS and CDR2 YFSETQ. From cysteine to phenylalanine, the CDR3 is 16 amino acids long. Only the CDR3 DNA stays, 48 bases, in frame from base 1. Trimming at the junction amounts to 3 bases on V and 2 bases on J, and the germline ends lie 16 bases apart. This entry is derived from a study of CD8+ T cells in alopecia areata (dated by TCRdb to the late 2010s). Context from the whole study: Treated patients were enrolled in an open-label pilot trial of oral tofacitinib, 5 to 10 mg twice daily, for moderate-to-severe alopecia areata. Tofacitinib was administered for 6 to 18 months, and 6 months of follow-up off drug were then conducted to assess delayed response and recurrence. In both human patients and the C3H/HeJ mouse model, the study applied high-throughput TCRbeta sequencing to look at T cell clonal expansion in alopecia areata. In humans, TCRbeta sequencing was performed on scalp tissue and on sorted CD4+ and CD8+ peripheral blood T cells from healthy controls and from patients with patchy or totalis/universalis alopecia areata. Biopsies were taken from tofacitinib-treated patients at baseline and at 4 and 24 weeks of treatment, and a later scalp biopsy was taken in several of the tofacitinib-treated patients. Scalp clonality was compared among normal scalp (n=4), patchy alopecia areata scalp (n=8), and alopecia totalis/universalis scalp (n=8). RNA was extracted with the PAXgene miRNA kit for fixed scalp, the miRNeasy kit for PBMCs, and the RNeasy kit for mouse skin. immunoSEQ multiplex PCR using 35 Vbeta forward primers and 13 Jbeta reverse primers was used to amplify TCRbeta CDR3 regions. On the study overall, not on this receptor specifically: Unlike mouse skin, where gammadelta T cells dominate, normal human skin contains resident alphabeta T cells that get sequenced too, which complicates analysis of the scalp TCR repertoire. Compared with normal scalp, lesional scalp, particularly in alopecia totalis/universalis, had higher clonality and more expanded CD8+ clones, which suggests antigenic drive. Compared with mice, TCR sequences shared between patients were less clear, possibly partly because of HLA diversity across the patient population.

The receptor library was made with the immunoSEQ multiplex PCR assay. RNA was extracted from all samples and reverse transcribed into cDNA, which served as template for TCR sequencing. First-strand cDNA was synthesized with SuperScript III using a 2:1 mix of oligo-dT and random hexamers. A synthetic immune receptor repertoire was used to gauge amplification bias, and whatever bias remained was removed computationally. Regarding the original processing steps: Raw reads were preprocessed to remove errors, and CDR3 was defined by IMGT conventions from the conserved cysteine to phenylalanine. Clonality was calculated as 1 minus Shannon entropy normalized by log2 of the number of productive unique TCRs. Whether each scalp clone was CD4 or CD8 was inferred by checking scalp TCRbeta sequences against the CD4 and CD8 repertoires from sorted blood. Entries here come from immuneACCESS through TCRdb and include only in-frame sequences with V and J called. Some clones fail to appear in such tables; in the studies checked, an unresolved V gene covers under half of the shortfall, and the cause of the remainder is unknown. That table gives V, J and clone size, and the DNA gave D and trimming. The sample table contains about 150,000 clones; only one count was recorded for around 47% of them. The leading ten clones occupy about 6.4% of the sample.

Peripheral blood and lesional scalp punch biopsies were obtained from patients with alopecia areata. PBMCs were separated by density centrifugation and stained for CD3, CD4 and CD8, after which CD4+ and CD8+ T cells were sorted on a FACSAria. Sequencing used CD4+ T cells sorted from blood. The origin of this receptor is a human donor with alopecia areata. The sequence links TRBV5-1 to TRBJ2-3; the D gene lacks a confident call. CDR3 protein: CASSSGVPPTTDTQYF. The DNA sequence is given as TGCGCCAGCAGCTCTGGGGTCCCTCCTACCACAGATACGCAGTATTTT. Full variable domain (CDR3 extended with the reference TRBV5-1 and TRBJ2-3 proteins): KAGVTQTPRYLIKTRGQQVTLSCSPISGHRSVSWYQQTPGQGLQFLFEYFSETQRNKGNFPGRFSGRQFSNSRSEMNVSTLELGDSALYLCASSSGVPPTTDTQYFGPGTRLTVL.